This T cell receptor (beta chain) was captured in a study of early stage breast cancer tumors (dated by TCRdb to between 2016 and 2019). With regard to the full study: Of the 15 to 20 invasive breast tumors, approximately 11 were found to be estrogen receptor-positive, progesterone receptor-positive and HER2-negative. A read coverage of roughly 10-fold per sample was achieved on average. The samples as a whole yielded around 2.5 million detected templates, corresponding to 950,000 to 1,300,000 unique clonotypes. Of the roughly twelve ER+/PR+/HER2- tumors, eight were classified as invasive ductal carcinomas and four as invasive lobular carcinomas.

As to this clone: It has no known antigen specificity. No much larger clonotype is one base removed from it; base qualities were not supplied.

Each sample was amplified in two independent genomic DNA replicates, using approximately 550 ng for blood and around 1.5 ug for tumor or normal breast. TCRB sequencing of genomic DNA was carried out with the ImmunoSeq Intro kit according to the manufacturer's instructions. The multiplex PCR ran for 25 to 35 cycles using proprietary primers and spike-in control sequences for absolute quantification. Single-end 150-bp reads were used to sequence an 87-bp fragment spanning the CDR3 and the flanking V and J genes. Seven samples, each with two replicates, were multiplexed per lane of an Illumina MiSeq using version 3.0 chemistry. In the original analysis: The vendor's proprietary pipeline handled the raw data processing, merging both replicates into a single result for each sample. To define clonotypes, the study grouped productive rearrangements that shared the V-gene family, CDR3 amino acid sequence and J-gene segment. To compute clonality, the normalized Shannon entropy (Pielou evenness) of TCRB abundances was subtracted from 1. T cell density was estimated as total templates divided by the number of input cells, with the number of input cells inferred from the DNA input amount. Total repertoire diversity and clonality were estimated with Recon using default parameters. Clonotypes with over 0.1% abundance in tumor and at least 32-fold higher abundance in tumor than in normal breast were defined as tumor-enriched. The immuneACCESS repertoire file appears here via TCRdb, limited to in-frame rearrangements. These files lack a portion of the clones; in checked studies, under half of the deficit traces to unresolved V genes, and the cause of the others is not known. From that table come the V and J calls and clone size; the DNA was used to work out D and trimming. The sample table contains tens of thousands of clones; only one count was recorded for 70% to 75% of them. Of the sample, 4.7% falls within the top ten clones.

Sequences SGHKS (CDR1) and YYEKEE (CDR2) are obtained from the germline V gene (reference sequence). The germline ends are 12 bases apart after V is trimmed by 2 bases and J by 1 base. CDR3 length: 15 amino acids, cysteine to phenylalanine. The retained sequence is limited to the CDR3, 45 bases, with the frame set at the first base. The paper's findings and limits, for the study overall: Repertoires from blood resembled normal breast more closely than tumor, and using blood as a reference for each tissue separated tumor from normal in 14 of 16 patients. Sequencing bulk genomic DNA from unsorted cells could not capture chain pairing or functional markers like CD4, CD8 and FOXP3. The small cohort size prevented analysis by tumor subtype. Enriched TCRB sequences shared across patients were found to be mostly commonly generated sequences that were unlikely to play an important role in the tumor microenvironment. Compared with adjacent normal breast tissue, tumors had higher clonality and around 2.5-fold greater T cell density.

The study profiled bulk TCR beta-chain repertoires in matched peripheral blood, tumor and adjacent normal breast tissue taken from approximately 15 patients with early-stage breast cancer. Before surgery, about 5-10 mL of whole blood was collected into EDTA tubes and then processed within 2 hours. Peripheral blood mononuclear cells were isolated by Ficoll-Paque centrifugation in SepMate-50 tubes. For storage in liquid nitrogen, PBMCs were cryopreserved as aliquots of about 1.7 to 4.5 million cells in about 90% FBS with 10% DMSO. The Qiagen AllPrep DNA/RNA Mini kit was used to extract genomic DNA. This TCR was sampled from a person aged 40 to 49 with breast cancer. Sequencing used blood. The sequence is built from TRBV5-5 and TRBJ1-1; TRBD1 could be the D gene, as 6 bases match. CDR3 region: CASSFGQWKNTEAFF. The DNA sequence is as follows: TGTGCCAGCAGCTTCGGACAGTGGAAGAACACTGAAGCTTTCTTT.